This entry lists 29 T cell receptor beta chains sequenced from one sample in a study of blood T cell repertoires in COVID-19. Sequencing was performed with immunoSEQ multiplex PCR; in TCRdb, only in-frame clones are kept and a portion is missing. The sample includes under 250,000 clones, approximately 80% seen only once; the top ten take about 9%. Input material: peripheral blood. The origin of the receptors is a man at least 80 years old with acute or convalescent COVID-19.

This clone was detected only once. The V gene is TRBV28, the J gene TRBJ2-7; D is uncertain. Germline assignment: CDR1 MDHEN and CDR2 SYDVKM. The CDR3 is made up of 12 amino acids. V was trimmed by 7 bases and J by 3 bases, leaving 10 bases between them. For the CDR3, the DNA is TGTGCCAGCACAGCAGGTCGCTACGAGCAGTACTTC. This translates into CASTAGRYEQYF.

The chain combines TRBV7-9 with TRBJ1-1; 7 nucleotides agree with TRBD1. V trimming: 5 bases; J trimming: 1 base; junction bases outside the gene matches: 7. The germline V gene encodes CDR1 SEHNR and CDR2 FQNEAQ (reference sequence). The CDR3 spans 15 residues. The CDR3 sequence: CASSPNRGSNTEAFF. The CDR3 DNA is TGTGCCAGCAGCCCGAACAGGGGCTCGAACACTGAAGCTTTCTTT.

The chain carries TRBV5-1 and TRBJ2-3; 7 nucleotides align to TRBD1. The CDR3 consists of 16 residues. J was trimmed by 0 bases and V by 4 bases; bases with no gene match: 8. Germline loops: CDR1 SGHRS, CDR2 YFSETQ. DNA of the CDR3: TGCGCCAGCAGCACTGGACAGGCCGCTAGCACAGATACGCAGTATTTT. Translation: CASSTGQAASTDTQYF. The whole variable domain, filled in from reference TRBV5-1 and TRBJ2-3, reads KAGVTQTPRYLIKTRGQQVTLSCSPISGHRSVSWYQQTPGQGLQFLFEYFSETQRNKGNFPGRFSGRQFSNSRSEMNVSTLELGDSALYLCASSTGQAASTDTQYFGPGTRLTVL.

The chain carries TRBV6-6 and TRBJ2-7; 7 nucleotides agree with TRBD1. The V and J ends lost 4 bases and 3 bases, in that order; junction bases with no gene match: 3. The CDR3 contains 13 residues. Germline V gene sequence: CDR1 MNHNY, CDR2 SVGAGI (reference sequence). In nucleotides, the CDR3 is TGTGCCAGCAGTTTGGGGACAGTCTACGAGCAGTACTTC. This translates into CASSLGTVYEQYF.

The V gene is TRBV11-2, the J gene TRBJ2-7; 9 bases line up with TRBD1. There are 17 residues in the CDR3. V was pared by 2 bases and J by 2 bases, with 10 bases of the junction left unmatched. CDR1 is SGHAT and CDR2 is FQNNGV in the germline V gene. CDR3 amino acids: CASSLLVGQGNTYEQYF. In DNA, the CDR3 is TGTGCCAGCAGCTTATTGGTGGGACAGGGCAACACCTACGAGCAGTACTTC.

This clone has only one observation. CDR3 region: CASSLTAVNYGYTF. CDR3 in DNA: TGTGCCAGCAGTTTGACAGCAGTCAACTATGGCTACACCTTC. The chain couples TRBV28 to TRBJ1-2; TRBD1 might be the D (5 bases). The CDR3 is 14 residues long. Germline lookup yields CDR1 MDHEN and CDR2 SYDVKM. Trimming took 3 bases from V and 2 from J, leaving 10 bases between them.

The chain uses TRBV10-3 and TRBJ1-1; D call uncertain. Trimming removed 2 bases from V and 4 bases from J, with 11 bases in between. Looked up from germline, CDR1 is ENHRY and CDR2 is SYGVKD. CDR3 length: 14 amino acids. This chain's CDR3 is CAISEPGEGTEAFF. DNA for the CDR3: TGTGCCATCAGTGAGCCCGGGGAGGGCACTGAAGCTTTCTTT.

The rearrangement uses TRBV27 and TRBJ2-7; 15 bases match TRBD2. Germline values: CDR1 MNHEY, CDR2 SMNVEV (reference sequence). This CDR3 has 15 amino acids. V trimming: 10 bases; J trimming: 5 bases; junction bases outside the gene matches: 9. The CDR3 region has the DNA TGTGCCACCGGACTAGCGGGGGGGTTGATCGACGAGCAGTACTTC. Amino acid sequence: CATGLAGGLIDEQYF.

The genes are TRBV18 and TRBJ1-5; D call uncertain. This CDR3 contains 15 residues. The V and J ends lost 3 bases and 4 bases respectively, with 13 bases between them. CDR1 KGHSH and CDR2 LQKENI come from the germline V gene. CDR3 residues: CASSPMAGKNQPQHF. CDR3 DNA sequence: TGTGCCAGCTCACCGATGGCCGGGAAGAATCAGCCCCAGCATTTT. Complete variable domain (other parts from reference TRBV18 and TRBJ1-5): NAGVMQNPRHLVRRRGQEARLRCSPMKGHSHVYWYRQLPEEGLKFMVYLQKENIIDESGMPKERFSAEFPKEGPSILRIQQVVRGDSAAYFCASSPMAGKNQPQHFGDGTRLSIL.

Comment on this clone: This specimen includes other DNA sequences encoding the same CDR3. This chain links TRBV27 with TRBJ1-2; D is uncertain. Germline V gives CDR1 MNHEY, CDR2 SMNVEV (reference sequence). Trimming took 2 bases from V and 2 from J, leaving 6 bases between them. The CDR3 length is 13 residues. The CDR3 here is CASSLGRNYGYTF. CDR3 coding DNA: TGTGCCAGCAGTTTAGGCAGAAACTATGGCTACACCTTC.

This rearrangement joins TRBV5-1 to TRBJ2-7; 15 bases match TRBD2. CDR1 and CDR2 from the germline V gene are SGHRS and YFSETQ. The CDR3 has 14 amino acids. J lost 12 bases, V lost 4 bases, and 8 bases had no gene match. CDR3 DNA: TGCGCCAGCAGCGATGCCGGGACTAGCGGGGGGTGGTACTTC. This translates into CASSDAGTSGGWYF.

This chain uses TRBV18 with TRBJ1-1, with D maybe TRBD1 (6 bases). V dropped 4 bases and J dropped 4 bases, with 16 bases sitting between them. From germline, CDR1 is KGHSH and CDR2 LQKENI. The CDR3 consists of 15 residues. CDR3 in amino acids: CASSQRAGALTEAFF. For the CDR3, the DNA is TGTGCCAGCTCACAAAGGGCAGGGGCCCTCACTGAAGCTTTCTTT.

V and J are TRBV2 and TRBJ2-7, with 9 bases that match TRBD1. CDR1 and CDR2 from the germline V gene are SNHLY and FYNNEI. V dropped 4 bases and J dropped 4; count of bases not matched to a gene: 5. CDR3 size: 14 residues. In DNA, the CDR3 is TGTGCCAGCAGTGCCTCGACAGGGGGGTACGAGCAGTACTTC. This encodes CASSASTGGYEQYF.

The J gene is TRBJ1-1, the V gene TRBV29-1; 8 nucleotides match TRBD1. The CDR3 runs 10 residues. The V and J ends lost 5 bases and 11 bases, in that order; junction bases with no gene match: 4. Germline V CDR1 and CDR2: SQVTM, ANQGSEA. CDR3 sequence: CSVWTGRAFF. CDR3 bases: TGCAGCGTTTGGACAGGGAGGGCTTTCTTT.

V and J are TRBV28 and TRBJ2-3, with 8 bases identical to TRBD2. Trimming took 3 bases from V and 6 from J; bases not matched to a gene: 8. The germline V gene has CDR1 MDHEN and CDR2 SYDVKM. The CDR3 is 15 residues long. The CDR3 protein is CASSLLSGGLDTQYF. The CDR3 region has the DNA TGTGCCAGCAGTTTGCTAAGCGGGGGCCTCGATACGCAGTATTTT.

Details on this clone: Relative to the germline gene, one junction end is altered; a read error may explain this. This rearrangement joins TRBV28 to TRBJ1-6; TRBD1 is a possible D gene (5 bases). Germline CDR1 MDHEN, CDR2 SYDVKM. There are 15 residues in the CDR3. CDR3 amino acids: CASSLFGGYSSPLHF. The CDR3 nucleotides are TGTGCCAGCAGTTTATTCGGGGGGTATAGTTCACCCCTCCACTTT. Filled out from reference TRBV28 and TRBJ1-6, the complete variable domain reads DVKVTQSSRYLVKRTGEKVFLECVQDMDHENMFWYRQDPGLGLRLIYFSYDVKMKEKGDIPEGYSVSREKKERFSLILESASTNQTSMYLCASSLFGGYSSPLHFGNGTRLTVT.

The rearrangement uses TRBV10-3 and TRBJ2-7; 10 nucleotides align to TRBD1. The germline gives CDR1 ENHRY, CDR2 SYGVKD. This CDR3 comprises 14 residues. Trimming took 11 bases from V and 0 from J; bases not matched to a gene: 7. CDR3 bases: TGTGCCTCCGGGACAGGGGTGAGCTCCTACGAGCAGTACTTC. It translates to CASGTGVSSYEQYF.

The rearrangement uses TRBV7-2 and TRBJ2-7, with D possibly being TRBD2 (6 bases). The CDR3 runs to 13 residues. Germline CDR1 reads SGHTA; CDR2 reads FQGNSA. Between the trimmed V and J ends, which lost 5 bases and 1 base, there was a span of 9 bases. The CDR3, as DNA: TGTGCCAGCAGCAACCGGGAGTCCTACGAGCAGTACTTC. Its translation: CASSNRESYEQYF.

The chain is built from TRBV6-5 and TRBJ2-2; TRBD1 agrees at 9 bases. V was pared by 6 bases and J by 4 bases, with 6 bases of the junction left unmatched. This CDR3 has 15 residues. Looked up from germline, CDR1 is MNHEY and CDR2 is SVGAGI. CDR3 amino acids: CASSHGTGSTGELFF. The CDR3 DNA is TGTGCCAGCAGCCACGGGACAGGGAGCACCGGGGAGCTGTTTTTT.

The chain links TRBV11-1 to TRBJ2-5; the D gene is possibly TRBD1 (5 bases). The CDR3 length is 16 residues. Between the trimmed V and J ends, which lost 3 bases and 5 bases, there was a span of 19 bases. Germline assignment: CDR1 SGHAT and CDR2 FQDESV (reference sequence). CDR3 in amino acids: CASSFRGAYERETQYF. For the CDR3, the DNA is TGTGCCAGCAGCTTCCGTGGGGCCTACGAGAGGGAGACCCAGTACTTC. Combining the CDR3 with reference TRBV11-1 and TRBJ2-5 gives the whole variable domain EAEVAQSPRYKITEKSQAVAFWCDPISGHATLYWYRQILGQGPELLVQFQDESVVDDSQLPKDRFSAERLKGVDSTLKIQPAELGDSAMYLCASSFRGAYERETQYFGPGTRLLVL.

Regarding this clone: Sequence at one end of the junction differs from germline and may be a read error. The chain's CDR3 is CASSPGGQSLGDTIYF. The CDR3 DNA is TGTGCCAGCTCACCGGGCGGACAGTCTCTTGGAGACACCATATATTTT. The rearrangement joins TRBV18 to TRBJ1-3; a weak D match, TRBD1 (6 bases). Looked up from germline, CDR1 is KGHSH and CDR2 is LQKENI. The CDR3 length is 16 residues. The whole variable domain, filled in from reference TRBV18 and TRBJ1-3, reads NAGVMQNPRHLVRRRGQEARLRCSPMKGHSHVYWYRQLPEEGLKFMVYLQKENIIDESGMPKERFSAEFPKEGPSILRIQQVVRGDSAAYFCASSPGGQSLGDTIYFGEGSWLTVV.

The gene calls are TRBV6-5 and TRBJ1-6, with TRBD1 identical over 10 bases. Germline V gives CDR1 MNHEY, CDR2 SVGAGI. The CDR3 loop spans 14 amino acids. J lost 10 bases, V lost 6 bases, and 6 bases had no gene match. The CDR3 here is CASRRTGGQSPLHF. The CDR3, as DNA: TGTGCCAGCAGGAGGACAGGGGGTCAGTCACCCCTCCACTTT.

The CDR3 is CASSYGHPNTEAFF. CDR3 sequence (DNA): TGTGCCAGCAGTTACGGGCACCCGAACACTGAAGCTTTCTTT. The chain uses TRBV6-5 and TRBJ1-1, with D unresolved. V dropped 2 bases and J dropped 1 base, with 8 bases sitting between them. CDR3 length: 14 residues. Germline V gene data show CDR1 as MNHEY and CDR2 as SVGAGI.

The chain couples TRBV6-6 to TRBJ1-5, with D perhaps matching TRBD1 (6 bases). V was cut by 5 bases and J by 0 bases, with 14 bases left in between. The CDR3 sequence is 16 residues long. CDR1 is MNHNY, CDR2 SVGAGI, per germline (reference sequence). This CDR3 is CASSRSGASSNQPQHF. The DNA for the CDR3 is TGTGCCAGCAGTCGATCAGGGGCAAGTAGCAATCAGCCCCAGCATTTT.

CDR3 in amino acids: CASSLGGHYGYTF. The DNA for the CDR3 is TGTGCCAGCAGCCTGGGGGGACACTATGGCTACACCTTC. The V and J genes are TRBV7-9 and TRBJ1-2; weak D call: TRBD1 (5 bases). Between the trimmed V and J ends, which lost 5 bases and 3 bases, there was a span of 10 bases. CDR3 length equals 13 residues. Germline V gene sequence: CDR1 SEHNR, CDR2 FQNEAQ (reference sequence).

This clone was observed many times. This sample also contains other DNA sequences that code for the same CDR3. The rearrangement joins TRBV3-1 (or the pseudogene TRBV3-2) to TRBJ1-3; D uncertain. Germline CDR1 reads LGHDT; CDR2 reads YNNKEL (reference sequence). Trimming removed 4 bases at V and 1 base at J, with 2 bases between. CDR3 length: 12 residues. CDR3: CASSPSGNTIYF. The CDR3 DNA is TGTGCCAGCAGCCCTTCTGGAAACACCATATATTTT.

The chain links TRBV7-3 to TRBJ2-4; 11 nucleotides agree with TRBD1. This CDR3 is built from 14 residues. Trimming at V came to 5 bases and at J to 8 bases, leaving 5 bases not matched to a gene. Germline V gives CDR1 SGHTA, CDR2 FQGTGA. CDR3 sequence reads: CASSLGQGADIQYF. In nucleotides, the CDR3 is TGTGCCAGCAGCCTCGGACAGGGGGCTGACATTCAGTACTTC.

The rearrangement joins TRBV7-9 to TRBJ2-7, with 11 bases that match TRBD2. The junction had 12 bases not matched to a gene; V was cut back by 6 bases and J by 8 bases. Germline V gene sequence: CDR1 SEHNR, CDR2 FQNEAQ (reference sequence). The CDR3 covers 15 residues. CDR3 coding DNA: TGTGCCAGCAGGCTAGCGGGAGGCCCATCTGTGAAGCAGTACTTC. It codes for CASRLAGGPSVKQYF.

This chain connects TRBV24-1 to TRBJ2-5, with a weak D call TRBD2 (6 bases). Trimming removed 2 bases at V and 3 bases at J, with 15 bases between. The CDR3 runs to 16 residues. Germline loops: CDR1 KGHDR, CDR2 SFDVKD. The CDR3 loop reads CATSDSRARDKETQYF. CDR3 nucleotide sequence: TGTGCCACCAGTGATTCTCGAGCGCGGGATAAAGAGACCCAGTACTTC.